The 31 T cell receptor beta chains reported below all come from one sample, sequenced in a study of cytomegalovirus exposure and HLA in healthy donors. Assay used: immunoSEQ multiplex PCR; TCRdb lists only in-frame clones, some missing. The table lists a few hundred thousand clones, 90% of them singletons. The sample consisted of PBMCs. Every receptor here comes from a woman aged 30 to 39 in good health and CMV-seronegative.

The V and J genes are TRBV27 and TRBJ1-1; a weak D match, TRBD1 (5 bases). Deletions cut 1 base from V and 0 bases from J, with 9 bases between. The germline CDR1 and CDR2 sequences are MNHEY and SMNVEV (reference sequence). The CDR3 runs 15 residues. For the CDR3, the DNA is TGTGCCAGCAGTTTATTTCAGGGACTGAACACTGAAGCTTTCTTT. It encodes CASSLFQGLNTEAFF.

This chain links TRBV11-2 with TRBJ2-1; weak D call: TRBD2 (6 bases). V lost 5 bases, J lost 7 bases, and 15 bases lay in between. Germline-derived CDR1 and CDR2 are SGHAT and FQNNGV. The CDR3 contains 14 residues. The CDR3 DNA is TGTGCCAGCAGCCTCCGCGGGGACGGTAATGAGCAGTTCTTC. Protein product: CASSLRGDGNEQFF. The full variable domain, its missing parts supplied by reference TRBV11-2 and TRBJ2-1, is EAGVAQSPRYKIIEKRQSVAFWCNPISGHATLYWYQQILGQGPKLLIQFQNNGVVDDSQLPKDRFSAERLKGVDSTLKIQPAKLEDSAVYLCASSLRGDGNEQFFGPGTRLTVL.

This sequence joins TRBV5-1 and TRBJ2-6; D uncertain. CDR3 size: 17 residues. Germline CDR1 reads SGHRS; CDR2 reads YFSETQ. V was shortened by 1 base and J by 0 bases, with 11 bases between the two germline ends. The CDR3, as DNA: TGCGCCAGCAGCTTGTTAGGGCCAGACTCTGGGGCCAACGTCCTGACTTTC. Protein product: CASSLLGPDSGANVLTF.

This chain uses TRBV4-1 with TRBJ2-3; D possibly corresponds to TRBD2 (6 bases). Germline V CDR1 and CDR2: MGHRA, YSYEKL. There are 15 residues in the CDR3. The V end lost 1 base, the J end lost 0 bases, and 8 bases lay between the germline ends. CDR3 region: CASSQVAGSTDTQYF. CDR3 sequence (DNA): TGCGCCAGCAGCCAAGTCGCGGGGAGCACAGATACGCAGTATTTT.

The rearrangement uses TRBV6-1 and TRBJ2-7; TRBD2 matches 7 bases. Germline CDR1 is MNHNS and CDR2 is SASEGT. Trimming removed 3 bases from V and 3 bases from J; junction bases left unmatched: 5. This CDR3 has 14 residues. DNA for the CDR3: TGTGCCAGCAGTGAGACTAGCAACTTCTACGAGCAGTACTTC. Translating gives CASSETSNFYEQYF.

V usage is TRBV27 and J usage is TRBJ2-1, with unresolved D. Germline V gives CDR1 MNHEY, CDR2 SMNVEV (reference sequence). Trimming took off 3 bases at V and 10 bases at J, with 13 bases between the two ends. The CDR3 contains 13 residues. CDR3 in amino acids: CASSFFVGSEQFF. The CDR3 DNA is TGTGCCAGCAGTTTCTTCGTTGGTAGCGAGCAGTTCTTC.

CDR3 DNA: TGTGCCAGCAAGGTCAGGGGGACTGAAGCTTTCTTT. It codes for CASKVRGTEAFF. The chain recombines TRBV28 with TRBJ1-1; 7 nucleotides align to TRBD1. CDR1 and CDR2 from the germline V gene are MDHEN and SYDVKM. CDR3 size: 12 residues. Germline trimming cut 7 bases from V and 5 bases from J; bases unmatched to any gene: 4.

This chain links TRBV6-6 with TRBJ2-1; D is perhaps TRBD2 (6 bases). The CDR3 contains 13 residues. The germline V gene has CDR1 MNHNY and CDR2 SVGAGI (reference sequence). The V and J ends lost 2 bases and 8 bases respectively, with 10 bases between them. DNA for the CDR3: TGTGCCAGCAGTTACAAAGGGGAGGATGAGCAGTTCTTC. Translation: CASSYKGEDEQFF.

J is TRBJ1-4 and V is TRBV29-1; possibly TRBD1 for D (5 bases). Germline V gene data show CDR1 as SQVTM and CDR2 as ANQGSEA. CDR3 length equals 13 residues. Deletions cut 5 bases from V and 0 bases from J, with 7 bases between. The CDR3 is CSVWGATNEKLFF. CDR3 DNA sequence: TGCAGCGTTTGGGGGGCAACTAATGAAAAACTGTTTTTT.

This chain connects TRBV19 to TRBJ2-5; 8 bases align to TRBD2. J lost 1 base, V lost 3 bases, and 1 base had no gene match. Per germline, CDR1 LNHDA and CDR2 SQIVND (reference sequence). This CDR3 spans 14 amino acids. The CDR3 sequence: CASSISGIQETQYF. The CDR3 DNA sequence: TGTGCCAGTAGTATTAGCGGGATCCAAGAGACCCAGTACTTC.

This chain uses TRBV6-6 with TRBJ2-1; D uncertain. Germline V gene lookup returns CDR1 MNHNY and CDR2 SVGAGI (reference sequence). This CDR3 is 12 amino acids long. The germline V and J ends were trimmed by 8 bases and 7 bases, with 12 bases remaining between them. CDR3 nucleotide sequence: TGTGCCAGCGAACGTAACAATAATGAGCAGTTCTTC. Protein sequence: CASERNNNEQFF.

The chain combines TRBV5-1 with TRBJ2-1; TRBD1 aligns across 9 bases. Looked up from germline, CDR1 is SGHRS and CDR2 is YFSETQ. The CDR3 extends over 15 amino acids. Losses at the gene ends were 4 bases for V and 7 bases for J; bases not matched to a gene: 9. The DNA of the CDR3 is TGCGCCAGCAGCGGGGGACAGGGCGGTTTTAATGAGCAGTTCTTC. Its protein is CASSGGQGGFNEQFF.

V and J are TRBV6-1 and TRBJ1-2; D call uncertain. The V gene lost 2 bases and the J gene lost 8 bases, with 24 bases spanning the gap. The CDR3 sequence is 17 residues long. The germline CDR1 and CDR2 sequences are MNHNS and SASEGT. The CDR3 here is CASSESFVYSPLWGYTF. The CDR3, as DNA: TGTGCCAGCAGTGAATCCTTCGTGTACTCTCCCCTATGGGGCTACACCTTC.

Only one count was recorded for this clone. V and J are TRBV6-5 and TRBJ2-1, with TRBD2 identical over 7 bases. Germline loops: CDR1 MNHEY, CDR2 SVGAGI. This CDR3 has 15 residues. V dropped 0 bases and J dropped 5; count of bases not matched to a gene: 4. The CDR3 DNA reads TGTGCCAGCAGTTACTCCGGGACTACCAACAATGAGCAGTTCTTC. Translating gives CASSYSGTTNNEQFF.

This chain connects TRBV9 to TRBJ1-1, with 8 bases fitting TRBD1. The CDR3 sequence is 14 residues long. The V and J ends lost 5 bases and 0 bases, in that order; junction bases with no gene match: 3. In germline, CDR1 is SGDLS, CDR2 YYNGEE. The CDR3 region is CASSSGGMNTEAFF. CDR3 DNA: TGTGCCAGCAGTTCAGGGGGCATGAACACTGAAGCTTTCTTT.

This chain connects TRBV5-1 to TRBJ2-2; tentative D call: TRBD1 (6 bases). Trimming stripped 3 bases from V and 4 bases from J, with 16 bases between. The germline V gene encodes CDR1 SGHRS and CDR2 YFSETQ. The length of the CDR3 is 16 residues. The CDR3 region is CASSSGTGLSTGELFF. CDR3 sequence (DNA): TGCGCCAGCAGCTCTGGTACAGGGCTGAGCACCGGGGAGCTGTTTTTT.

V is TRBV11-3 and J is TRBJ1-1; unclear D gene. Trimming pared 1 base from V and 3 bases from J, leaving 6 bases between. CDR3 length: 13 residues. From germline, CDR1 is SGHNT and CDR2 YENEEA. DNA of the CDR3: TGTGCCAGCAGCTTAGTGTCGGACACTGAAGCTTTCTTT. Its translation is CASSLVSDTEAFF.

The chain employs TRBV10-3 and TRBJ2-7; D call uncertain. CDR3 length equals 13 residues. CDR1 and CDR2 (germline): ENHRY, SYGVKD. The V end was cut by 6 bases, the J end by 0 bases, with 9 bases between. The CDR3 region is CAISPSDSYEQYF. The DNA for the CDR3 is TGTGCCATCAGCCCAAGCGACTCCTACGAGCAGTACTTC.

The chain links TRBV6-1 to TRBJ2-1; TRBD1 matches at 8 bases. This CDR3 is 14 amino acids long. Germline CDR1 MNHNS, CDR2 SASEGT. V was clipped by 7 bases and J by 5 bases; unmatched bases: 7. CDR3 sequence reads: CASTRTGIHNEQFF. CDR3 bases: TGTGCCAGCACCCGGACAGGGATCCACAATGAGCAGTTCTTC.

The count of this clone is one. In DNA, the CDR3 is TGTGCCAGCAGTTATACAGGGGGCACTGAAGCTTTCTTT. It encodes CASSYTGGTEAFF. The rearrangement links TRBV27 to TRBJ1-1; TRBD1 agrees at 8 bases. Germline values: CDR1 MNHEY, CDR2 SMNVEV (reference sequence). Losses at the gene ends were 4 bases for V and 4 bases for J; bases not matched to a gene: 2. The CDR3 consists of 13 residues.

The rearrangement uses TRBV6-1 and TRBJ2-1; no clear D. The germline gives CDR1 MNHNS, CDR2 SASEGT. The CDR3 loop spans 15 amino acids. V was shortened by 7 bases and J by 3 bases, with 16 bases between the two germline ends. The CDR3 sequence: CASNKDPGDYNEQFF. The CDR3 bases are TGTGCCAGCAACAAGGACCCTGGCGACTACAATGAGCAGTTCTTC.

Worth noting for this clone: The sample contains more than one DNA sequence encoding this CDR3. V usage is TRBV13 and J usage is TRBJ2-2; D is uncertain. Trimming removed 0 bases at V and 5 bases at J, with 1 base between. This CDR3 is built from 12 residues. The V gene's germline CDR1 is PRHDT and CDR2 FYEKMQ (reference sequence). CDR3 nucleotide sequence: TGTGCCAGCAGCTTAGGGACCGGGGAGCTGTTTTTT. Its translation is CASSLGTGELFF.

This rearrangement joins TRBV5-6 to TRBJ2-3, with 8 bases identical to TRBD2. V gave up 6 bases and J gave up 1 base; unmatched junction bases: 1. CDR1 is SGHDT and CDR2 is YYEEEE in the germline V gene. This CDR3 spans 13 amino acids. CDR3 nucleotide sequence: TGTGCCAGCACGGGGGGGGGCACAGATACGCAGTATTTT. It codes for CASTGGGTDTQYF.

The chain recombines TRBV27 with TRBJ2-1; D gene unclear. Germline V lookup: CDR1 MNHEY, CDR2 SMNVEV (reference sequence). V lost 6 bases to trimming and J lost 7 bases, with 13 bases between them. CDR3 length: 13 residues. The chain's CDR3 is CASSQYLANEQFF. DNA of the CDR3: TGTGCCAGCAGCCAGTATCTGGCTAATGAGCAGTTCTTC.

The rearrangement joins TRBV19 to TRBJ1-2; D remains unclear. V lost 3 bases to trimming and J lost 9 bases, with 11 bases between them. Germline loops: CDR1 LNHDA, CDR2 SQIVND (reference sequence). This CDR3 contains 12 residues. CDR3 DNA sequence: TGTGCCAGTAGTATCATGTCGGAGAGCTACACCTTC. Protein: CASSIMSESYTF. The full variable domain, its missing parts supplied by reference TRBV19 and TRBJ1-2, is DGGITQSPKYLFRKEGQNVTLSCEQNLNHDAMYWYRQDPGQGLRLIYYSQIVNDFQKGDIAEGYSVSREKKESFPLTVTSAQKNPTAFYLCASSIMSESYTFGSGTRLTVV.

The CDR3 DNA is TGTGCCAGCAGCCCCCGTATGGTACTAGCGGGAAGGGCGGATACGCAGTATTTT. Its protein is CASSPRMVLAGRADTQYF. V gene TRBV14 combines with J gene TRBJ2-3, with 10 bases identical to TRBD2. This CDR3 is built from 18 residues. With 4 bases clipped from V and 6 bases from J, the junction kept 16 bases outside the gene matches. Germline CDR1 SGHDN, CDR2 FVKESK.

The rearrangement uses TRBV13 and TRBJ2-1, with 10 bases that match TRBD2. CDR1 PRHDT and CDR2 FYEKMQ come from the germline V gene (reference sequence). This CDR3 comprises 15 residues. After removal of 4 bases from V and 7 bases from J, the junction contained 7 bases not matched to a gene. This CDR3 is CASSSRTSGFNEQFF. DNA for the CDR3: TGTGCCAGCAGCTCGAGGACTAGCGGTTTTAATGAGCAGTTCTTC.

The rearrangement uses TRBV4-3 and TRBJ1-3; D is uncertain. V lost 0 bases and J 0 bases, leaving 3 bases between the germline ends. CDR1 and CDR2 from the germline V gene are LGHNA and YSLEER. This CDR3 contains 14 residues. This CDR3 reads CASSQDFSGNTIYF. CDR3 nucleotide sequence: TGCGCCAGCAGCCAAGATTTCTCTGGAAACACCATATATTTT.

The V call is TRBV19, the J call TRBJ2-7; 8 nucleotides line up with TRBD2. V lost 10 bases, J lost 0 bases, and 8 bases stayed unmatched. This CDR3 spans 14 amino acids. The germline gives CDR1 LNHDA, CDR2 SQIVND (reference sequence). The CDR3 here is CATSSGTSSYEQYF. The CDR3 region has the DNA TGTGCCACTTCATCCGGGACTAGCTCCTACGAGCAGTACTTC.

The V call is TRBV27, the J call TRBJ2-3, with 10 bases aligning to TRBD1. CDR3 length equals 15 residues. J gave up 3 bases and V 5 bases, and 5 bases lay outside the gene matches. CDR1 MNHEY and CDR2 SMNVEV come from the germline V gene (reference sequence). The CDR3 bases are TGTGCCAGCAGTCAACCGGGACAGGGGACAGATACGCAGTATTTT. This encodes CASSQPGQGTDTQYF.

The rearrangement uses TRBV7-3 and TRBJ2-2; 13 nucleotides agree with TRBD2. This CDR3 spans 16 amino acids. Germline V CDR1 and CDR2: SGHTA, FQGTGA. The V and J ends lost 5 bases and 6 bases, in that order; junction bases with no gene match: 6. Here the CDR3 reads CASSPRTSGRPGELFF. DNA of the CDR3: TGTGCCAGCAGCCCTAGGACTAGCGGGAGACCCGGGGAGCTGTTTTTT.